The sequence of this T cell receptor (beta chain) was determined in a study of cytomegalovirus exposure and HLA in healthy donors. Study background: The 120 or so validation repertoires used a platform that matched the one used for the 550 to 800 first-cohort repertoires, as a later analysis reported.

CDR1 and CDR2 from the germline V gene are LNHDA and SQIVND (reference sequence). Trimming took off 3 bases at V and 5 bases at J, with 11 bases between the two ends. The CDR3 is 13 residues long. Study findings and constraints: One later analysis, an examination of the approximately 120 validation repertoires, found that first-cohort TCR clusters tended to co-occur in them. There were three CMV-associated chains whose specificity for CMV antigens was confirmed in vitro.

Assay used: immunoSEQ multiplex PCR; TCRdb lists only in-frame clones, some missing. The table includes around 120,000 clones, 86% detected once. In the case of this clone: Its antigen is undetermined.

The chain links TRBV19 to TRBJ2-7, with a possible D match to TRBD2 (6 bases). This clonotype was obtained from a man aged 18-30 years in good health and CMV-seronegative. Sample: PBMCs. This CDR3 reads CASSIRGTDEQYF. The CDR3 DNA sequence: TGTGCCAGTAGTATTCGAGGGACTGACGAGCAGTACTTC.